The T cell receptor (beta chain) under discussion was sequenced for a study of cytomegalovirus exposure and HLA in healthy donors. Study-wide results and limits: A classifier reportedly called cytomegalovirus status with high sensitivity and specificity. Most TCR sequences were uncommon, yet certain public TCRs appeared in many donors. Reportedly, HLA-A and HLA-B alleles of most subjects were accurately predicted from TCR beta.

Germline CDR1 reads SGHRS; CDR2 reads YFSETQ. Trimming at V came to 3 bases and at J to 7 bases, leaving 4 bases not matched to a gene. This CDR3 comprises 12 residues. Primers: 60 Vbeta forward and 13 Jbeta reverse. The assay was immunoSEQ multiplex PCR, and TCRdb's table has in-frame clones only and misses some. This sample has about 98,000 clones, with around three quarters found just once. On this clone: The antigen is unknown.

J is TRBJ2-7 and V is TRBV5-1; 7 bases map to TRBD1. This receptor was identified in a man aged 55 to 70 in good health and CMV-seropositive. Sequences were obtained from PBMCs. CDR3 in DNA: TGCGCCAGCAGCTGGGACAGCAGGGAGCAGTACTTC. Translation: CASSWDSREQYF.